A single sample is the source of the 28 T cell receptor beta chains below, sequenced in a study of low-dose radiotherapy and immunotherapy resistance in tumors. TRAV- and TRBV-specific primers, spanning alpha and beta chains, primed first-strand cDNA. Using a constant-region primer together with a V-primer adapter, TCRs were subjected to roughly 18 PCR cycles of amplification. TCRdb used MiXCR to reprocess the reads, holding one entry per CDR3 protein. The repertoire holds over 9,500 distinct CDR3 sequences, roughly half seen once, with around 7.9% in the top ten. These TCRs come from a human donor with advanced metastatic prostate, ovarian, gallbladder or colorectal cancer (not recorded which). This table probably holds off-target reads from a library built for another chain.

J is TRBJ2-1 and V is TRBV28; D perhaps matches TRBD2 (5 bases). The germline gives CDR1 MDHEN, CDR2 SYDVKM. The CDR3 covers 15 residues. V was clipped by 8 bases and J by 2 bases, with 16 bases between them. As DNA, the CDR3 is TGTGCCAGCCATTCAGAGGAGAGGGCCTACAATGAGCAGTTCTTC. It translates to CASHSEERAYNEQFF.

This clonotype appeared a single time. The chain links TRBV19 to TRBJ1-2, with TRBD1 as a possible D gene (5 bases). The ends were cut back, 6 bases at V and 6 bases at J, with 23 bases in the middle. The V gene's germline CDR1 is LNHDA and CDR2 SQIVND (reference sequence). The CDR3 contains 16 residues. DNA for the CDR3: TGTGCCAGTAGGCGGTCGGGCGGGGCGAAATCGGATGGCTACACCTTC. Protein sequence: CASRRSGGAKSDGYTF.

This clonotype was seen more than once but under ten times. CDR3 sequence (DNA): TGCAGCGTTGGGGACAGGGGGAACTATGGCTACACCTTC. This codes for CSVGDRGNYGYTF. This rearrangement joins TRBV29-1 to TRBJ1-2, with 11 bases identical to TRBD1. This CDR3 has 13 residues. CDR1 and CDR2 from the germline V gene are SQVTM and ANQGSEA. V lost 4 bases to trimming and J lost 2 bases; unmatched junction nucleotides: 0.

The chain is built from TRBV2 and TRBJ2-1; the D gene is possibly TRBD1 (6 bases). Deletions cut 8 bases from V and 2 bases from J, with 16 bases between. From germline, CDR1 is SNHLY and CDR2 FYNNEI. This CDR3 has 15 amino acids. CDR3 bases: TGTGCCAGCGGGGGCGAGGGCTTGGCCTACAATGAGCAGTTCTTC. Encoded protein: CASGGEGLAYNEQFF.

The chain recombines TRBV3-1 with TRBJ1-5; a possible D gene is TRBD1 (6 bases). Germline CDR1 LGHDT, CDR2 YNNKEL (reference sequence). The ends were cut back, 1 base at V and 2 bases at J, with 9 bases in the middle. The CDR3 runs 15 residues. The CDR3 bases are TGTGCCAGCAGCCAAGGCAGGGGCGGCAATCAGCCCCAGCATTTT. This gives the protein CASSQGRGGNQPQHF.

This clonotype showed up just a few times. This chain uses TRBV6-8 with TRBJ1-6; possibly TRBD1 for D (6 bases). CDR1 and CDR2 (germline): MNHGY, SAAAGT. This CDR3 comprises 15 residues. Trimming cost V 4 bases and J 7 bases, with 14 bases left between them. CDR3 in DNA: TGTGCCAGCAGTTTTACAGGGTGGTGGAATTCACCCCTCCACTTT. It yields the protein CASSFTGWWNSPLHF.

The CDR3 loop reads CASSLGARGENSRANVLTF. For the CDR3, the DNA is TGTGCCAGCAGTCTCGGGGCGCGGGGGGAAAATTCAAGGGCCAACGTCCTGACTTTC. The rearrangement uses TRBV12-3 or TRBV12-4 and TRBJ2-6; 8 bases line up with TRBD2. Losses at the gene ends were 5 bases for V and 5 bases for J; bases not matched to a gene: 17. The CDR3 consists of 19 residues.

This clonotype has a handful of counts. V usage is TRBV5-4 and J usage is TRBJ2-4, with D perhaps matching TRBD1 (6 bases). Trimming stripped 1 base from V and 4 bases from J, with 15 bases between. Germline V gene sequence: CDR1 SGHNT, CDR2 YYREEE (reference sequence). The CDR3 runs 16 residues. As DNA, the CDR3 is TGTGCCAGCAGCTTGCCGGGCAGGGGCCCTAAAAACATTCAGTACTTC. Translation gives CASSLPGRGPKNIQYF.

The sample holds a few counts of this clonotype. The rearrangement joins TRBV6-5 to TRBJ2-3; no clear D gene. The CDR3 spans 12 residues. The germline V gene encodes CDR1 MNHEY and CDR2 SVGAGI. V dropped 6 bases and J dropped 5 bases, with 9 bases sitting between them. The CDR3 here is CASRKWGDTQYF. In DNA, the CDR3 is TGTGCCAGCAGGAAGTGGGGAGATACGCAGTATTTT.

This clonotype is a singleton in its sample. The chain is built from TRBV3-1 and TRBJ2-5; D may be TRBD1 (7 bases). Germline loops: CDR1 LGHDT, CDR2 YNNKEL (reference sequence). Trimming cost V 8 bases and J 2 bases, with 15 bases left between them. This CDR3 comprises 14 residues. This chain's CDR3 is CASDPAGQQETQYF. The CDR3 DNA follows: TGTGCCAGCGACCCTGCGGGACAGCAAGAGACCCAGTACTTC.

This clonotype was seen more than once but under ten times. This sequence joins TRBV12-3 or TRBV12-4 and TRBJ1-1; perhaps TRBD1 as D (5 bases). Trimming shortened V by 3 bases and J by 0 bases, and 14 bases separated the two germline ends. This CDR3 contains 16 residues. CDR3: CASSFGTANMNTEAFF. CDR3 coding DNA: TGTGCCAGCAGTTTCGGGACGGCTAACATGAACACTGAAGCTTTCTTT.

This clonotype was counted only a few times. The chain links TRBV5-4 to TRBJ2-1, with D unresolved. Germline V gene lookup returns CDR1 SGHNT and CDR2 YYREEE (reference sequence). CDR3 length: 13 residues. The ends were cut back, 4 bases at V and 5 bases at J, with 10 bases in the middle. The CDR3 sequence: CASSNRQDNEQFF. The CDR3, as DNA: TGTGCCAGCAGCAATCGTCAGGACAATGAGCAGTTCTTC.

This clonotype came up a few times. CDR3 nucleotide sequence: TGTGCCAGCAGCGTTGGGACTGCTGATCGCACAGATACGCAGTATTTT. It specifies CASSVGTADRTDTQYF. The rearrangement joins TRBV9 to TRBJ2-3; possibly TRBD2 for D (6 bases). Trimming took 2 bases from V and 1 from J, leaving 14 bases between them. Germline CDR1 and CDR2: SGDLS and YYNGEE. CDR3 size: 16 residues.

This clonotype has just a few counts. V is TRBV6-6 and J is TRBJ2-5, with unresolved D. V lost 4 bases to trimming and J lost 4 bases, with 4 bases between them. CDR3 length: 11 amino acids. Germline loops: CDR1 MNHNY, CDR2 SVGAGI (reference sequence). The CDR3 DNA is TGTGCCAGCAGTTTTGGAGAGACCCAGTACTTC. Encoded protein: CASSFGETQYF.

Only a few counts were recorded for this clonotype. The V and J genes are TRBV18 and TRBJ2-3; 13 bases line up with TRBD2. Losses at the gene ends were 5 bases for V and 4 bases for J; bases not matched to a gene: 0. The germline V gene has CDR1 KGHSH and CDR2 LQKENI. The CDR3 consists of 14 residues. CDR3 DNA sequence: TGTGCCAGCTCAGGACTAGCGGGAGCAGATACGCAGTATTTT. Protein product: CASSGLAGADTQYF.

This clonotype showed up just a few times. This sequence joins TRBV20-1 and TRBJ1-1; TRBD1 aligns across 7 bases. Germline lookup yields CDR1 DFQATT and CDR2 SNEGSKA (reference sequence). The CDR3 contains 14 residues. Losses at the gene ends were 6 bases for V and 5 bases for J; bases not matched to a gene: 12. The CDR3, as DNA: TGCAGTGCCCCAATACAGGGGAGTCGAACTGAAGCTTTCTTT. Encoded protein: CSAPIQGSRTEAFF.

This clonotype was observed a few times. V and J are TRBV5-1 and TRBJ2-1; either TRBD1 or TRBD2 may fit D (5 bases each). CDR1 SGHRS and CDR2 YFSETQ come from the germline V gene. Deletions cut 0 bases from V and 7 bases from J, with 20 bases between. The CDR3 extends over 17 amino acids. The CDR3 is CASSLAYGKGTSNEQFF. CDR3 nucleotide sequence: TGCGCCAGCAGCTTGGCCTATGGGAAAGGGACGAGTAATGAGCAGTTCTTC.

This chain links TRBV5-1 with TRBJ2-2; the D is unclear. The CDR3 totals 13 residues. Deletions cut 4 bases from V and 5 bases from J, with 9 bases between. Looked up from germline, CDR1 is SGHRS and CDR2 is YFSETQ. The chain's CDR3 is CASSTDGTGELFF. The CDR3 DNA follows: TGCGCCAGCAGCACCGACGGGACCGGGGAGCTGTTTTTT.

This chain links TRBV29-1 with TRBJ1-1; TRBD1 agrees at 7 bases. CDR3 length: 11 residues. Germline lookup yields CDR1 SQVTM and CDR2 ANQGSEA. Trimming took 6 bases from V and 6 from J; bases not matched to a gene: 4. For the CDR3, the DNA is TGCAGCGTCCGAGACAGGGCTGAAGCTTTCTTT. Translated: CSVRDRAEAFF.

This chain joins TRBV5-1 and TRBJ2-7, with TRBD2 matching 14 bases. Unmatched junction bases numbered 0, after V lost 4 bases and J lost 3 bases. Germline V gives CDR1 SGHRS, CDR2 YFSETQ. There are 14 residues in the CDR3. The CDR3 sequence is CASSGTSGGYEQYF. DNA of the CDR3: TGCGCCAGCAGCGGGACTAGCGGGGGCTACGAGCAGTACTTC.

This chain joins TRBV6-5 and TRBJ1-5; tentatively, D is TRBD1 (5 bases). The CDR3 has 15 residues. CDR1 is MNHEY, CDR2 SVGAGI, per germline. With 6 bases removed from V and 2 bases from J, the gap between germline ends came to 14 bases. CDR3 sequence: CASSRGVSGNQPQHF. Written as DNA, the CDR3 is TGTGCCAGCAGCCGGGGGGTCTCAGGCAATCAGCCCCAGCATTTT.

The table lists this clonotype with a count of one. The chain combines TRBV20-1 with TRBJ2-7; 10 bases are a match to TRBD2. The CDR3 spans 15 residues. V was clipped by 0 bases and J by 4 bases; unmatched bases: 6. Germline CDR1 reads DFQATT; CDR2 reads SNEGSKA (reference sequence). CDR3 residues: CSARDRSGRGYEQYF. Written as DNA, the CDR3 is TGCAGTGCTAGAGATCGGAGCGGGAGGGGTTACGAGCAGTACTTC.

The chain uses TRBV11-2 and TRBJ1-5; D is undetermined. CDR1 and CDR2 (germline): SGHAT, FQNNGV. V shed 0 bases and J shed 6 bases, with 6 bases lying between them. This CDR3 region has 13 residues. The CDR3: CASSLDFAQPQHF. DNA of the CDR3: TGTGCCAGCAGCTTAGATTTTGCTCAGCCCCAGCATTTT.

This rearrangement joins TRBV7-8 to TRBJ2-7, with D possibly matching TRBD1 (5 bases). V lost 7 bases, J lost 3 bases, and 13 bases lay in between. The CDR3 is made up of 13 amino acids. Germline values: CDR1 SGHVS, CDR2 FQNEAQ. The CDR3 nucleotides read TGTGCCAGCACGTCAGGGTCAAGCTACGAGCAGTACTTC. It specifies CASTSGSSYEQYF.

The CDR3 loop is CASSTTWANTGELFF. CDR3 coding DNA: TGCGCCAGCAGCACCACTTGGGCTAACACCGGGGAGCTGTTTTTT. The V gene is TRBV5-1, the J gene TRBJ2-2; D remains ambiguous. Trimming stripped 4 bases from V and 2 bases from J, with 12 bases between. The CDR3 has 15 residues. Germline lookup yields CDR1 SGHRS and CDR2 YFSETQ.

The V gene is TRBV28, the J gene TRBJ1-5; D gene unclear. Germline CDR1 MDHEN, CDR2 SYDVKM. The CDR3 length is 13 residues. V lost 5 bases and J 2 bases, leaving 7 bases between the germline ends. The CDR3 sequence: CASSRRGNQPQHF. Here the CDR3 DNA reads TGTGCCAGCAGTCGAAGGGGCAATCAGCCCCAGCATTTT.

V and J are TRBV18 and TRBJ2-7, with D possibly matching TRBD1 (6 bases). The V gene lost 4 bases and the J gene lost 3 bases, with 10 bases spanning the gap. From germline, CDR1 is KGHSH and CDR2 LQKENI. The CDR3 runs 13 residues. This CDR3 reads CASSLGQLYEQYF. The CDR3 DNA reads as TGTGCCAGCTCACTAGGACAGCTCTACGAGCAGTACTTC. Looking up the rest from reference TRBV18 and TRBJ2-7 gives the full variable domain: NAGVMQNPRHLVRRRGQEARLRCSPMKGHSHVYWYRQLPEEGLKFMVYLQKENIIDESGMPKERFSAEFPKEGPSILRIQQVVRGDSAAYFCASSLGQLYEQYFGPGTRLTVT.

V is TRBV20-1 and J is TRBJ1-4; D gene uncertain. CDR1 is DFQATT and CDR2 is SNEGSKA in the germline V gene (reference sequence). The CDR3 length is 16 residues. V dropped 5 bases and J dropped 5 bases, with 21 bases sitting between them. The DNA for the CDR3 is TGCAGTGCTCTCCGGATAAGCCGGCGAGAGAATGAAAAACTGTTTTTT. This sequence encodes CSALRISRRENEKLFF.